This T cell receptor (beta chain) came from a study of blood T cell repertoires in COVID-19. For the study at large: Samples taken during acute and convalescent COVID-19 were collected in the United States, Italy and Spain.

The V end lost 3 bases, the J end lost 0 bases, and 12 bases lay between the germline ends. The CDR3 extends over 15 amino acids. Germline CDR1 SGDLS, CDR2 YYNGEE. This table comes from immunoSEQ multiplex PCR, and its TCRdb copy is limited to in-frame clones, with some not included. The table shows about 44,000 clones, with 89% occurring only once. The gene calls are TRBV9 and TRBJ1-1, with D possibly being TRBD1 (5 bases). Sequenced input: peripheral blood. This receptor was obtained from a man in his sixties or seventies with active COVID-19. Here the CDR3 reads CASSAPTALNTEAFF. DNA of the CDR3: TGTGCCAGCAGCGCCCCGACAGCCTTGAACACTGAAGCTTTCTTT.